These T cell receptor beta chains were read from a single sample in a study of shared clonotypes between healthy human individuals. TCRdb's table, derived via immunoSEQ multiplex PCR, lists solely in-frame clones and lacks some. This sample has 2 million to 3 million clones, with 80% to 95% found just once. Material for sequencing was naive CD4+ T cells from PBMCs. These receptors were collected from a man aged 18 to 30 in good health. Some clones in this sample may be carry-over from other donors' samples. Each CDR3 is given with its conserved first and last residue. D genes are given only for firm matches. The size of a clone is reported for some rows only, either as once, few or many, or as a class for expanded clones.

d_gene | abundance | j_gene | v_gene | CDR3nt | CDR3aa
. | . | TRBJ2-3 | TRBV6-1 | TGTGCCAGCAAGCGACGGACCCAAGCCACAGATACGCAGTATTTT | CASKRRTQATDTQYF
TRBD2 | . | TRBJ2-3 | TRBV4-1 | TGCGCCAGCAGCCAAGATCTAGGTGGGCAAGCCCGGGGGGGTGATTTT | CASSQDLGGQARGGDF
. | once | TRBJ2-2 | TRBV7-9 | TGTGCCAGCAGCTTAGGACGAGACACCGGGGAGCTGTTTTTT | CASSLGRDTGELFF
. | . | TRBJ1-2 | TRBV6-4 | TGTGCCAGCAGTGACTCAGAGGGGTGGGGGAATGGCTACACCTTC | CASSDSEGWGNGYTF
. | . | TRBJ2-7 | TRBV18 | TGTGCCAGCTCAGGGGGACGTACGGACAACTCCTACGAGCAGTACTTC | CASSGGRTDNSYEQYF
. | . | TRBJ2-7 | TRBV11-3 | TGTGCCAGCAGCTTAGGGACGAGGGGACTTCCCTACGAGCAGTACTTC | CASSLGTRGLPYEQYF
. | . | TRBJ2-6 | TRBV2 | TGTGCCAGCAGTGAAGGGGGCCGTTCTGGGGCCAACGTCCTGACTTTC | CASSEGGRSGANVLTF
. | . | TRBJ2-4 | TRBV25-1 | TGTGCCAGCAGTGAAGGGGGGTTAGCCAAAAACATTCAGTACTTC | CASSEGGLAKNIQYF
. | . | TRBJ1-1 | TRBV6-1 | TGTGCCAGCACAAGGGAGCCCGGAACTGAAGCTTTCTTT | CASTREPGTEAFF
. | . | TRBJ1-4 | TRBV29-1 | TGCAGCGTTGGGGTCCCTAATGAAAAACTGTTTTTT | CSVGVPNEKLFF
. | once | TRBJ2-7 | TRBV5-1 | TGCGCCAGCAGCTCCCCCGGGCAGACCTACGAGCAGTACTTC | CASSSPGQTYEQYF
. | . | TRBJ2-3 | TRBV29-1 | TGCAGCGTTGATTCGGGCACAGATACGCAGTATTTT | CSVDSGTDTQYF
. | . | TRBJ1-6 | TRBV4-1 | TGCGCCAGCAGCCAAGTTGTCGCAGGCAGGGCGGATTCACCCCTCCACTTT | CASSQVVAGRADSPLHF
. | . | TRBJ2-7 | TRBV6-5 | TGTGCCAGCAGTTACGGGGGACACGGGGAGCAGTACTTC | CASSYGGHGEQYF
. | once | TRBJ2-2 | TRBV11-2 | TGTGCCAGCAGCTATGGGGCCGGGGAGCTGTTTTTT | CASSYGAGELFF
TRBD2 | . | TRBJ2-7 | TRBV28 | TGTGCCAGCAGGATAGCGGGAAACTCCTACGAGCAGTACTTC | CASRIAGNSYEQYF
. | once | TRBJ2-5 | TRBV9 | TGTGCCAGCAGCACCCGGACCTGGGAGACCCAGTACTTC | CASSTRTWETQYF
. | . | TRBJ2-7 | TRBV5-1 | TGCGCCAGCAGCTTGCAGACCCCCTACGAGCAGTACTTC | CASSLQTPYEQYF
. | . | TRBJ2-1 | TRBV5-1 | TGCGCCAGCAGCTTGTCCGGGCCGGCGGATGAGCAGTTCTTC | CASSLSGPADEQFF
TRBD2 | . | TRBJ2-1 | TRBV12-5 | TGTGCTAGTGGGCAAATAATAGCGGGAGTAGGGAATGAGCAGTTCTTC | CASGQIIAGVGNEQFF
. | . | TRBJ2-2 | TRBV6-1 | TGTGCCAGCAGTGACCAAACAGGGTTCGGGGAGCTGTTTTTT | CASSDQTGFGELFF
TRBD1 | . | TRBJ1-5 | TRBV2 | TGTGCCAGCAGCGCGACAGGGTATGATCAGCCCCAGCATTTT | CASSATGYDQPQHF